The 30 T cell receptor beta chains reported below all come from one sample, sequenced in a study of OX40 agonist ivuxolimab in advanced cancers. Sequencing used immunoSEQ multiplex PCR; TCRdb keeps in-frame clones, though not all of them. The sample records around 86,000 clones, around 93% being singletons. The sequenced sample was CD4+ or CD8+ T cells sorted from blood, obtained in a trial of the OX40 agonist ivuxolimab. Every receptor here comes from an adult with an advanced solid tumor such as melanoma, head and neck, liver or kidney cancer.

V usage is TRBV28 and J usage is TRBJ2-5; D possibly corresponds to TRBD2 (5 bases). Trimming cost V 5 bases and J 4 bases, with 14 bases left between them. The length of the CDR3 is 14 residues. Germline loops: CDR1 MDHEN, CDR2 SYDVKM. The CDR3 here is CASSPLLVLETQYF. The CDR3 nucleotides read TGTGCCAGCAGTCCCTTACTAGTTTTAGAGACCCAGTACTTC.

This chain connects TRBV2 to TRBJ1-1; no clear D. The V gene lost 7 bases and the J gene lost 1 base, with 4 bases spanning the gap. CDR3 size: 11 residues. Germline assignment: CDR1 SNHLY and CDR2 FYNNEI. CDR3 amino acids: CASKGNTEAFF. CDR3 in DNA: TGTGCCAGCAAGGGGAACACTGAAGCTTTCTTT.

The rearrangement links TRBV6-1 to TRBJ2-7; 8 bases fit TRBD1. Germline CDR1 MNHNS, CDR2 SASEGT. Trimming at V came to 2 bases and at J to 3 bases, leaving 9 bases not matched to a gene. CDR3 length equals 16 residues. The CDR3 nucleotides are TGTGCCAGCAGTGAAACTTGGGGGACAGGAGACTACGAGCAGTACTTC. It specifies CASSETWGTGDYEQYF.

CDR3 nucleotide sequence: TGTGCCAGCAGCGTAGGATGGGAATTGGACTATGGCTACACCTTC. As protein: CASSVGWELDYGYTF. This chain joins TRBV9 and TRBJ1-2; D uncertain. V lost 0 bases and J 3 bases, leaving 12 bases between the germline ends. The CDR3 extends over 15 amino acids. Per the germline V gene, CDR1 is SGDLS and CDR2 is YYNGEE.

The rearrangement links TRBV9 to TRBJ2-7; D is unresolved. Trimming cost V 0 bases and J 2 bases, with 15 bases left between them. The CDR3 is made up of 16 amino acids. CDR1 SGDLS and CDR2 YYNGEE come from the germline V gene. DNA of the CDR3: TGTGCCAGCAGCGTAGGGTCGGGCGCCTCTGCCTACGAGCAGTACTTC. Encoded protein: CASSVGSGASAYEQYF.

This clone was counted a single time. The genes are TRBV28 and TRBJ2-5, with D possibly TRBD1 on 6 matching bases. This CDR3 is 14 amino acids long. Germline V gene sequence: CDR1 MDHEN, CDR2 SYDVKM. Trimming left V 3 bases short and J 5 bases short, with 13 bases between. The CDR3 coding sequence is TGTGCCAGCAGTTTTTTCCACAGGGTTGAGACCCAGTACTTC. Amino acid sequence: CASSFFHRVETQYF. Full variable domain (outside the CDR3, taken from reference TRBV28 and TRBJ2-5): DVKVTQSSRYLVKRTGEKVFLECVQDMDHENMFWYRQDPGLGLRLIYFSYDVKMKEKGDIPEGYSVSREKKERFSLILESASTNQTSMYLCASSFFHRVETQYFGPGTRLLVL.

The chain couples TRBV4-3 to TRBJ1-4, with TRBD1 matching over 8 bases. V lost 0 bases, J lost 10 bases, and 13 bases stayed unmatched. Germline values: CDR1 LGHNA, CDR2 YSLEER. The CDR3 contains 17 residues. CDR3 sequence (DNA): TGCGCCAGCAGCCAAGATGGAGGGACAGGAACAATGGTAAAACTGTTTTTT. Translation gives CASSQDGGTGTMVKLFF.

The V and J genes are TRBV11-2 and TRBJ2-7; D is perhaps TRBD1 (6 bases). The CDR3 runs 14 residues. Trimming cost V 3 bases and J 5 bases, with 14 bases left between them. Germline CDR1 SGHAT, CDR2 FQNNGV. CDR3 protein: CASSFTGSSHEQYF. The CDR3 DNA sequence: TGTGCCAGCAGCTTTACAGGGTCGAGTCACGAGCAGTACTTC. Combining the CDR3 with reference TRBV11-2 and TRBJ2-7 gives the whole variable domain EAGVAQSPRYKIIEKRQSVAFWCNPISGHATLYWYQQILGQGPKLLIQFQNNGVVDDSQLPKDRFSAERLKGVDSTLKIQPAKLEDSAVYLCASSFTGSSHEQYFGPGTRLTVT.

This chain connects TRBV6-6 to TRBJ1-1, with TRBD1 as a possible D gene (6 bases). V was shortened by 5 bases and J by 1 base, with 14 bases between the two germline ends. CDR3 size: 15 residues. CDR1 and CDR2 from the germline V gene are MNHNY and SVGAGI (reference sequence). CDR3 loop: CASSPARGSNTEAFF. DNA of the CDR3: TGTGCCAGCAGTCCCGCTAGGGGGTCGAACACTGAAGCTTTCTTT.

This chain uses TRBV25-1 with TRBJ2-5, with 9 bases matching TRBD1. The J call could be wrong; TRBJ2-7 is a better fit for the DNA end. Germline-derived CDR1 and CDR2 are MGHDK and SYGVNS. This CDR3 is 13 amino acids long. As DNA, the CDR3 is TGTGCCACCCTAGACAGGGGGGGCTACGAGCAGTACTTC. This sequence encodes CATLDRGGYEQYF.

The chain uses TRBV27 and TRBJ2-7; TRBD1 might be the D (6 bases). The CDR3 sequence is 15 residues long. V lost 6 bases and J 0 bases, leaving 15 bases between the germline ends. Germline V gene data show CDR1 as MNHEY and CDR2 as SMNVEV (reference sequence). CDR3 in amino acids: CASSMDSLSSYEQYF. As DNA, the CDR3 is TGTGCCAGCAGCATGGACAGCCTTTCCTCCTACGAGCAGTACTTC.

The chain is built from TRBV6-5 and TRBJ1-2, with a weak D call TRBD1 (5 bases). The CDR3 runs to 13 residues. Trimming took off 6 bases at V and 4 bases at J, with 12 bases between the two ends. Germline CDR1 and CDR2: MNHEY and SVGAGI. This CDR3 reads CASSFRAGYGYTF. CDR3 DNA: TGTGCCAGCAGCTTCAGGGCGGGCTATGGCTACACCTTC.

The J gene is TRBJ2-3, the V gene TRBV7-7; possibly TRBD2 for D (6 bases). Germline V gene sequence: CDR1 SSHAT, CDR2 FNYEAQ (reference sequence). V shed 5 bases and J shed 5 bases, with 14 bases lying between them. The CDR3 is 14 amino acids. CDR3: CASSPLGSGDTQYF. The CDR3 coding sequence is TGTGCCAGCAGCCCCCTTGGTAGCGGAGATACGCAGTATTTT.

This clone occurred once. This sequence joins TRBV9 and TRBJ2-1; TRBD2 matches 7 bases. Germline loops: CDR1 SGDLS, CDR2 YYNGEE. The CDR3 sequence is 14 residues long. V dropped 3 bases and J dropped 4; count of bases not matched to a gene: 4. The CDR3 coding sequence is TGTGCCAGCAGCGGGGCGGGGGAGTACAATGAGCAGTTCTTC. It specifies CASSGAGEYNEQFF.

The gene calls are TRBV19 and TRBJ2-5, with D possibly being TRBD1 or TRBD2 (6 bases each). Trimming shortened V by 3 bases and J by 2 bases, and 19 bases separated the two germline ends. From germline, CDR1 is LNHDA and CDR2 SQIVND (reference sequence). The CDR3 totals 17 residues. The CDR3 spells CASSISRGLGGQETQYF. The CDR3, as DNA: TGTGCCAGTAGTATCTCCCGGGGGCTGGGGGGACAAGAGACCCAGTACTTC. Drawing the rest from reference TRBV19 and TRBJ2-5, the complete variable domain is DGGITQSPKYLFRKEGQNVTLSCEQNLNHDAMYWYRQDPGQGLRLIYYSQIVNDFQKGDIAEGYSVSREKKESFPLTVTSAQKNPTAFYLCASSISRGLGGQETQYFGPGTRLLVL.

In the case of this clone: Other nucleotide sequences from this sample produce the same CDR3. This chain connects TRBV20-1 to TRBJ2-7, with 7 bases fitting TRBD1. V trimming: 6 bases; J trimming: 3 bases; junction bases outside the gene matches: 2. Per the germline V gene, CDR1 is DFQATT and CDR2 is SNEGSKA (reference sequence). The CDR3 totals 11 residues. CDR3 protein: CSARQGYEQYF. The CDR3 coding sequence is TGCAGTGCGAGACAGGGCTACGAGCAGTACTTC.

The rearrangement links TRBV7-3 to TRBJ2-1; D gene unclear. This CDR3 has 15 residues. Germline CDR1 SGHTA, CDR2 FQGTGA. V shed 0 bases and J shed 4 bases, with 10 bases lying between them. CDR3 sequence: CASSLTISGYNEQFF. CDR3 in DNA: TGTGCCAGCAGCTTAACCATCTCTGGATACAATGAGCAGTTCTTC.

CDR3 in amino acids: CASSLAFGGSSETQYF. CDR3 nucleotides: TGTGCCAGCAGCTTAGCGTTCGGGGGCTCAAGTGAGACCCAGTACTTC. The V and J genes are TRBV7-9 and TRBJ2-5; perhaps D is TRBD1 or TRBD2 (6 bases each). The V gene lost 0 bases and the J gene lost 5 bases, with 16 bases spanning the gap. The germline CDR1 and CDR2 sequences are SEHNR and FQNEAQ (reference sequence). This CDR3 contains 16 residues.

The J gene is TRBJ1-2, the V gene TRBV21-1; the table gives TRBD1 as D, unverified against the DNA. TRBV21-1 is reported as a pseudogene. The CDR3 contains 15 residues. The CDR3: CASSSPGDRTYGYTF. The CDR3 bases are TGTGCCAGCAGCAGCCCAGGGGACAGGACCTATGGCTACACCTTC.

The gene calls are TRBV5-4 and TRBJ2-7; perhaps TRBD1 as D (6 bases). The CDR3 totals 14 residues. Germline lookup yields CDR1 SGHNT and CDR2 YYREEE (reference sequence). Between the trimmed V and J ends, which lost 0 bases and 4 bases, there was a span of 11 bases. DNA for the CDR3: TGTGCCAGCAGCTTGGACAGGGACGAGTACGAGCAGTACTTC. Amino acids: CASSLDRDEYEQYF.

V usage is TRBV7-9 and J usage is TRBJ1-1; TRBD1 agrees at 8 bases. Germline CDR1 is SEHNR and CDR2 is FQNEAQ (reference sequence). There are 13 residues in the CDR3. The trim removed 2 bases at V and 7 bases at J, leaving 3 bases unmatched. The CDR3 nucleotides read TGTGCCAGCAGCTTAACCGGACAGGGTGAAGCTTTCTTT. It translates to CASSLTGQGEAFF.

The chain has TRBV4-3 and TRBJ2-1, with TRBD2 matching over 9 bases. V was pared by 0 bases and J by 4 bases, with 4 bases of the junction left unmatched. The length of the CDR3 is 16 residues. Germline-derived CDR1 and CDR2 are LGHNA and YSLEER. In nucleotides, the CDR3 is TGCGCCAGCAGCCAAGACCCCAGCGGGGGGTACAATGAGCAGTTCTTC. The encoded protein is CASSQDPSGGYNEQFF.

This chain connects TRBV28 to TRBJ2-1; weak D call: TRBD2 (7 bases). V was pared by 5 bases and J by 6 bases, with 14 bases between. Germline lookup yields CDR1 MDHEN and CDR2 SYDVKM. The CDR3 is 14 amino acids. CDR3 amino acids: CASSAGGLANEQFF. The CDR3 bases are TGTGCCAGCAGTGCCGGGGGGCTCGCCAATGAGCAGTTCTTC.

The table lists this clone with a count of one. The DNA for the CDR3 is TGCGCCAGCAGCCAAGATTTGGGCGGGGCGGCTAATGAAAAACTGTTTTTT. This translates into CASSQDLGGAANEKLFF. The genes are TRBV4-3 and TRBJ1-4; tentatively, D is TRBD1 (5 bases). Trimming removed 0 bases from V and 3 bases from J, with 14 bases in between. The germline CDR1 and CDR2 sequences are LGHNA and YSLEER. The length of the CDR3 is 17 residues.

Worth noting for this clone: This CDR3 is also generated by other DNA sequences in the sample. The chain employs TRBV7-9 and TRBJ2-1; D is ambiguous. Looked up from germline, CDR1 is SEHNR and CDR2 is FQNEAQ (reference sequence). The CDR3 runs to 10 residues. Trimming took 3 bases from V and 6 from J, leaving 0 bases between them. This CDR3 reads CASSFNEQFF. The CDR3 DNA follows: TGTGCCAGCAGCTTCAATGAGCAGTTCTTC.

The genes are TRBV11-2 and TRBJ2-5, with 11 bases identical to TRBD2. The CDR3 spans 16 residues. Germline trimming cut 5 bases from V and 0 bases from J; bases unmatched to any gene: 5. Germline values: CDR1 SGHAT, CDR2 FQNNGV. The CDR3 spells CASSPPSGGYQETQYF. In nucleotides, the CDR3 is TGTGCCAGCAGCCCCCCTAGCGGGGGGTACCAAGAGACCCAGTACTTC. Combining the CDR3 with reference TRBV11-2 and TRBJ2-5 gives the whole variable domain EAGVAQSPRYKIIEKRQSVAFWCNPISGHATLYWYQQILGQGPKLLIQFQNNGVVDDSQLPKDRFSAERLKGVDSTLKIQPAKLEDSAVYLCASSPPSGGYQETQYFGPGTRLLVL.

The chain is built from TRBV4-1 and TRBJ1-1; 9 bases agree with TRBD1. V was pared by 8 bases and J by 10 bases, with 17 bases of the junction left unmatched. Germline values: CDR1 MGHRA, CDR2 YSYEKL. This CDR3 contains 15 residues. The CDR3 loop is CASGLAGDRVGGAFF. The CDR3 region has the DNA TGCGCCAGCGGCCTAGCCGGGGACAGGGTGGGGGGAGCTTTCTTT.

The table lists this clone with a few counts. The junction departs from the called germline gene at one end, perhaps through a read error. The V gene is TRBV2, the J gene TRBJ1-2; maybe TRBD1 (5 bases). Germline lookup yields CDR1 SNHLY and CDR2 FYNNEI. The CDR3 sequence is 13 residues long. In nucleotides, the CDR3 is TGTGCCGCCCACCTCCCCGACAGAGAGCATGGCTCATTC. Amino acids: CAAHLPDREHGSF.

This clone was recorded a few times. The gene calls are TRBV19 and TRBJ1-1; 7 nucleotides match TRBD1. CDR1 and CDR2 (germline): LNHDA, SQIVND (reference sequence). CDR3 length: 14 residues. Trimming cost V 6 bases and J 0 bases; bases outside gene matches: 4. CDR3 sequence (DNA): TGTGCCAGTAGATCCGACAGGGTGAACACTGAAGCTTTCTTT. It translates to CASRSDRVNTEAFF.

The rearrangement links TRBV12-5 to TRBJ1-4; TRBD1 matches 9 bases. Germline V gene sequence: CDR1 LGHNT, CDR2 FRNRAP. J gave up 7 bases and V 0 bases, and 6 bases lay outside the gene matches. The CDR3 has 16 amino acids. The CDR3 region is CASGLVRDRALEKLFF. The CDR3 DNA reads as TGTGCTAGTGGTTTGGTACGGGACAGGGCTCTTGAAAAACTGTTTTTT. Variable domain in full (rest from reference TRBV12-5 and TRBJ1-4): DARVTQTPRHKVTEMGQEVTMRCQPILGHNTVFWYRQTMMQGLELLAYFRNRAPLDDSGMPKDRFSAEMPDATLATLKIQPSEPRDSAVYFCASGLVRDRALEKLFFGSGTQLSVL.